The 22 T cell receptor beta chains below come from one sample, sequenced in a study of human T cells and chemical hapten exposure. TCRdb re-called the RACE reads with MiXCR, one entry per CDR3 protein. Counted here are more than 250,000 distinct CDR3 sequences, roughly 7.4% occurring once; the ten biggest clones make up less than 1.5%. Indicated time point: pre-sensitization, week 0. Treatment indicated: therapeutic diphenylcyclopropenone sensitization with weekly scalp DPC. The sequenced sample was whole blood, obtained in connection with sensitization to the hapten diphenylcyclopropenone (DPC). These receptor sequences come from a man aged 18 to 29 with alopecia areata. Some clones in this sample may be carry-over from other donors' samples.

This clonotype was picked up a small number of times. V is TRBV28 and J is TRBJ1-2; no reliable D call. CDR1 is MDHEN, CDR2 SYDVKM, per germline. The CDR3 runs to 14 residues. V shed 4 bases and J shed 5 bases, with 14 bases lying between them. The CDR3: CASSSAPGQYGYTF. Here the CDR3 DNA reads TGTGCCAGCAGTTCAGCCCCGGGCCAGTATGGCTACACCTTC.

This clonotype came up a few times. V is TRBV28 and J is TRBJ1-6; TRBD1 matches at 7 bases. Germline assignment: CDR1 MDHEN and CDR2 SYDVKM. J gave up 7 bases and V 5 bases, and 8 bases lay outside the gene matches. The CDR3 sequence is 15 residues long. The DNA for the CDR3 is TGTGCCAGCAGTATGCCGGGACAGTCCAATTCACCCCTCCACTTT. Protein product: CASSMPGQSNSPLHF.

This clonotype has just a few counts. V and J are TRBV7-6 and TRBJ2-1; 11 bases are a match to TRBD1. The CDR3 length is 16 residues. The germline CDR1 and CDR2 sequences are SGHVS and FNYEAQ. V dropped 5 bases and J dropped 6; count of bases not matched to a gene: 9. The CDR3 nucleotides are TGTGCCAGCAGCGTGGGACAGGGGGTCCACCCCAATGAGCAGTTCTTC. Residues: CASSVGQGVHPNEQFF.

This clonotype has only a few counts. V is TRBV4-1 and J is TRBJ2-1, with D possibly matching TRBD1 (5 bases). Trimming took off 4 bases at V and 5 bases at J, with 15 bases between the two ends. The CDR3 is made up of 15 amino acids. Germline V lookup: CDR1 MGHRA, CDR2 YSYEKL. The CDR3 DNA follows: TGCGCCAGCAGCCGAAACCCCCCCAGGGACAATGAGCAGTTCTTC. Protein product: CASSRNPPRDNEQFF.

In this sample, this clonotype turned up a few times. This chain connects TRBV6-5 to TRBJ2-1, with TRBD1 identical over 9 bases. V was pared by 5 bases and J by 4 bases, with 6 bases of the junction left unmatched. The germline CDR1 and CDR2 sequences are MNHEY and SVGAGI. This CDR3 is 15 amino acids long. CDR3 sequence: CASSIRDRAYNEQFF. Here the CDR3 DNA reads TGTGCCAGCAGTATCCGGGACAGGGCATACAATGAGCAGTTCTTC.

This clonotype has more than one count but fewer than ten. The V gene is TRBV20-1, the J gene TRBJ1-1; D gene unclear. The V gene lost 4 bases and the J gene lost 1 base, with 10 bases spanning the gap. CDR1 and CDR2 from the germline V gene are DFQATT and SNEGSKA (reference sequence). This CDR3 is built from 13 residues. The CDR3 DNA is TGCAGTGCTATGGACTCAGGGAACACTGAAGCTTTCTTT. It codes for CSAMDSGNTEAFF.

This clonotype was observed a few times. V usage is TRBV29-1 and J usage is TRBJ2-1; 9 bases agree with TRBD1. V lost 3 bases to trimming and J lost 7 bases; unmatched junction nucleotides: 7. Looked up from germline, CDR1 is SQVTM and CDR2 is ANQGSEA. This CDR3 is 14 amino acids long. The DNA of the CDR3 is TGCAGCGTTGACTCGGACAGGGGTTGGAATGAGCAGTTCTTC. This codes for CSVDSDRGWNEQFF.

This chain joins TRBV12-5 and TRBJ1-5, with 9 nucleotides matching TRBD1. The V segment lost 2 bases and the J segment 3 bases; nucleotides outside the gene matches: 11. The CDR3 loop spans 18 amino acids. CDR1 is LGHNT and CDR2 is FRNRAP in the germline V gene. The CDR3 loop is CASGLPQDRGGINQPQHF. The CDR3 DNA sequence: TGTGCTAGTGGTTTGCCCCAGGACAGGGGAGGCATCAATCAGCCCCAGCATTTT.

The table lists this clonotype with a few counts. This chain connects TRBV29-1 to TRBJ1-1; tentatively, D is TRBD1 (5 bases). Trimming left V 5 bases short and J 0 bases short, with 13 bases between. The germline gives CDR1 SQVTM, CDR2 ANQGSEA. The CDR3 contains 14 residues. The DNA of the CDR3 is TGCAGCGTTCTAAAGGGGAGGGTGAACACTGAAGCTTTCTTT. It specifies CSVLKGRVNTEAFF.

This clonotype was observed a handful of times. CDR3 protein: CSVGASTDTQYF. DNA for the CDR3: TGCAGCGTTGGGGCTAGCACAGATACGCAGTATTTT. The V and J genes are TRBV29-1 and TRBJ2-3; D is uncertain. Germline V lookup: CDR1 SQVTM, CDR2 ANQGSEA. V was clipped by 4 bases and J by 0 bases, with 5 bases between them. There are 12 residues in the CDR3.

This clonotype was recorded at least ten times. The rearrangement links TRBV28 to TRBJ2-3; 9 nucleotides line up with TRBD2. There are 18 residues in the CDR3. Germline V gives CDR1 MDHEN, CDR2 SYDVKM. Losses at the gene ends were 3 bases for V and 0 bases for J; bases not matched to a gene: 10. The CDR3 sequence: CASSLRLAGTPSTDTQYF. Here the CDR3 DNA reads TGTGCCAGCAGTTTGAGGCTAGCGGGGACACCTAGCACAGATACGCAGTATTTT.

This clonotype has more than one count but fewer than ten. The gene calls are TRBV2 and TRBJ2-3; D gene ambiguous. Germline lookup yields CDR1 SNHLY and CDR2 FYNNEI. This CDR3 is built from 12 residues. V was shortened by 6 bases and J by 5 bases, with 9 bases between the two germline ends. Here the CDR3 reads CASSLMVDTQYF. CDR3 DNA: TGTGCCAGCAGCCTCATGGTAGATACGCAGTATTTT.

This clonotype came up a few times. This chain links TRBV27 with TRBJ1-5, with D hard to call. CDR3 length: 15 amino acids. Trimming shortened V by 0 bases and J by 1 base, and 7 bases separated the two germline ends. Germline-derived CDR1 and CDR2 are MNHEY and SMNVEV (reference sequence). DNA of the CDR3: TGTGCCAGCAGTTTATCGGCAGCGAGCAATCAGCCCCAGCATTTT. This codes for CASSLSAASNQPQHF.

This clonotype was counted a few times. This rearrangement joins TRBV15 to TRBJ1-2; no clear D gene. This CDR3 has 14 amino acids. Germline CDR1 LNHNV, CDR2 YYDKDF (reference sequence). The V gene lost 3 bases and the J gene lost 5 bases, with 13 bases spanning the gap. CDR3 in DNA: TGTGCCACCAGCAGTGTGGTGAGGGAGTATGGCTACACCTTC. This encodes CATSSVVREYGYTF. Full variable domain (missing parts from reference TRBV15 and TRBJ1-2): DAMVIQNPRYQVTQFGKPVTLSCSQTLNHNVMYWYQQKSSQAPKLLFHYYDKDFNNEADTPDNFQSRRPNTSFCFLDIRSPGLGDTAMYLCATSSVVREYGYTFGSGTRLTVV.

This clonotype was seen more than once but under ten times. The V gene is TRBV29-1, the J gene TRBJ1-1; 7 nucleotides line up with TRBD1. J gave up 1 base and V 3 bases, and 11 bases lay outside the gene matches. The CDR3 runs to 16 residues. Germline-derived CDR1 and CDR2 are SQVTM and ANQGSEA. CDR3 residues: CSVERPETGKNTEAFF. In nucleotides, the CDR3 is TGCAGCGTTGAGCGGCCTGAGACAGGGAAGAACACTGAAGCTTTCTTT. The whole variable domain, remainder taken from reference TRBV29-1 and TRBJ1-1, is SAVISQKPSRDICQRGTSLTIQCQVDSQVTMMFWYRQQPGQSLTLIATANQGSEATYESGFVIDKFPISRPNLTFSTLTVSNMSPEDSSIYLCSVERPETGKNTEAFFGQGTRLTVV.

CDR3 region: CASSSSPGVRDEQYF. CDR3 DNA sequence: TGTGCCAGCAGCTCAAGCCCAGGGGTAAGGGACGAGCAGTACTTC. The V gene is TRBV7-6, the J gene TRBJ2-7; TRBD1 might be the D (6 bases). Trimming took 4 bases from V and 5 from J, leaving 18 bases between them. The CDR3 runs to 15 residues. Per the germline V gene, CDR1 is SGHVS and CDR2 is FNYEAQ.

The V call is TRBV5-1, the J call TRBJ2-1; D is perhaps TRBD1 (6 bases). Looked up from germline, CDR1 is SGHRS and CDR2 is YFSETQ. There are 13 residues in the CDR3. The V end was cut by 4 bases, the J end by 8 bases, with 13 bases between. CDR3 DNA sequence: TGCGCCAGCAGCATAGGACAGAGCCATGAGCAGTTCTTC. Its translation is CASSIGQSHEQFF.

This chain joins TRBV12-3 or TRBV12-4 and TRBJ1-5; D may be TRBD1 (6 bases). Trimming removed 0 bases from V and 0 bases from J, with 21 bases in between. This CDR3 spans 20 amino acids. CDR3 DNA sequence: TGTGCCAGCAGTTTAGCGCTAAAACAGGGCAGAACTTATAGCAATCAGCCCCAGCATTTT. The encoded protein is CASSLALKQGRTYSNQPQHF.

The table lists this clonotype with a few counts. J is TRBJ2-1 and V is TRBV4-1; 8 bases are a match to TRBD1. This CDR3 has 14 amino acids. Germline V gene sequence: CDR1 MGHRA, CDR2 YSYEKL. V dropped 5 bases and J dropped 8; count of bases not matched to a gene: 8. The CDR3 nucleotides are TGCGCCAGCAGCAACCGAGACAGGGGACATGAGCAGTTCTTC. Translation gives CASSNRDRGHEQFF.

The gene calls are TRBV6-6 and TRBJ1-3, with no clear D. V was clipped by 10 bases and J by 0 bases, with 7 bases between them. The CDR3 is 12 amino acids. Germline CDR1 reads MNHNY; CDR2 reads SVGAGI (reference sequence). CDR3 sequence (DNA): TGTGCCACCCTAAGCTCTGGAAACACCATATATTTT. Protein: CATLSSGNTIYF.

This clonotype was seen a handful of times. The rearrangement joins TRBV3-1 to TRBJ2-5, with D unclear. Germline V gene data show CDR1 as LGHDT and CDR2 as YNNKEL (reference sequence). V gave up 3 bases and J gave up 2 bases, with 7 bases separating them. The CDR3 is 13 amino acids. This CDR3 is CASSHSHQETQYF. CDR3 in DNA: TGTGCCAGCAGCCACAGCCATCAAGAGACCCAGTACTTC.

This clonotype was counted at least ten times. V gene TRBV2 combines with J gene TRBJ1-5, with D possibly being TRBD1 (5 bases). Germline V gene data show CDR1 as SNHLY and CDR2 as FYNNEI. V gave up 8 bases and J gave up 7 bases, with 18 bases separating them. The CDR3 totals 14 residues. CDR3 coding DNA: TGTGCCAGCCGAACCGACAGTGTAAACCAGCCCCAGCATTTT. Translated: CASRTDSVNQPQHF.